The 17 T cell receptor beta chains given below trace back to one sample, sequenced in a study of OX40 agonist ivuxolimab in advanced cancers. Repertoires were generated with immunoSEQ multiplex PCR, while TCRdb's copy carries only in-frame clones and drops some. The data hold just under 100,000 clones, with approximately 94% observed a single time. The specimen was CD4+ or CD8+ T cells sorted from blood, collected in a trial of the OX40 agonist ivuxolimab. The receptors stem from an adult with an advanced solid tumor such as melanoma, head and neck, liver or kidney cancer.

V and J are TRBV27 and TRBJ1-3; D is undetermined. Germline V gene sequence: CDR1 MNHEY, CDR2 SMNVEV (reference sequence). There are 15 residues in the CDR3. Trimming pared 1 base from V and 1 base from J, leaving 8 bases between. The DNA of the CDR3 is TGTGCCAGCAGTTTATATCCTCTGTCTGGAAACACCATATATTTT. Its protein product is CASSLYPLSGNTIYF.

The chain uses TRBV28 and TRBJ1-2; TRBD1 agrees at 8 bases. Germline CDR1 is MDHEN and CDR2 is SYDVKM. This CDR3 contains 15 residues. With 6 bases clipped from V and 4 bases from J, the junction kept 10 bases outside the gene matches. As DNA, the CDR3 is TGTGCCAGCAGCACCACAGGGGGGGCCGGCTATGGCTACACCTTC. Translated: CASSTTGGAGYGYTF.

The V call is TRBV7-2, the J call TRBJ1-3, with unresolved D. Trimming pared 3 bases from V and 5 bases from J, leaving 5 bases between. Germline CDR1 and CDR2: SGHTA and FQGNSA. This CDR3 spans 12 amino acids. CDR3 loop: CASSLGRNTIYF. CDR3 DNA: TGTGCCAGCAGCTTGGGTAGAAACACCATATATTTT.

The chain combines TRBV18 with TRBJ2-5, with 9 bases matching TRBD1. The germline V gene has CDR1 KGHSH and CDR2 LQKENI. V lost 1 base and J lost 4; bases outside the gene matches: 4. The CDR3 is made up of 15 amino acids. The CDR3 DNA is TGTGCCAGCTCACCACAGGCGACAGGGGGAGAGACCCAGTACTTC. The encoded protein is CASSPQATGGETQYF.

The chain uses TRBV7-2 and TRBJ1-2, with D maybe TRBD1 (5 bases). The CDR3 length is 14 residues. Germline assignment: CDR1 SGHTA and CDR2 FQGNSA. V lost 4 bases and J lost 4, with 13 bases in between. CDR3 DNA: TGTGCCAGCAGCTCCATTAAGGGGACCTATGGCTACACCTTC. Translation gives CASSSIKGTYGYTF.

The gene calls are TRBV11-2 and TRBJ2-7; D not resolved. The CDR3 contains 16 residues. Germline-derived CDR1 and CDR2 are SGHAT and FQNNGV. Trimming cost V 7 bases and J 3 bases, with 22 bases left between them. CDR3 DNA: TGTGCCAGCAACACGATCGGCGGATCAGCGCTCTACGAGCAGTACTTC. Translation gives CASNTIGGSALYEQYF.

V usage is TRBV5-1 and J usage is TRBJ1-4; D call uncertain. Trimming removed 7 bases from V and 5 bases from J, with 15 bases in between. The germline CDR1 and CDR2 sequences are SGHRS and YFSETQ. The CDR3 totals 14 residues. The CDR3 coding sequence is TGCGCCAGCTGGACCGGACCGGGAAATGAAAAACTGTTTTTT. Translated: CASWTGPGNEKLFF.

This clone was detected a few times. The chain carries TRBV9 and TRBJ1-5, with a possible D match to TRBD1 (5 bases). The CDR3 is 14 amino acids. From germline, CDR1 is SGDLS and CDR2 YYNGEE. Trimming took 4 bases from V and 5 from J, leaving 13 bases between them. CDR3 residues: CASSLDSLYQPQHF. CDR3 DNA: TGTGCCAGCAGCCTTGACAGCCTTTATCAGCCCCAGCATTTT.

This clone was recorded only once. The chain recombines TRBV5-1 with TRBJ1-1, with TRBD1 as a possible D gene (6 bases). The length of the CDR3 is 14 residues. V was cut by 5 bases and J by 5 bases, with 16 bases left in between. Germline CDR1 is SGHRS and CDR2 is YFSETQ. CDR3 sequence reads: CASRPRDIGTEAFF. The CDR3 bases are TGCGCCAGCAGGCCCAGGGACATAGGTACTGAAGCTTTCTTT.

Turning to this clone: A read error may account for a junction end that differs from germline. The gene calls are TRBV27 and TRBJ2-7; maybe TRBD1 (5 bases). This CDR3 region has 13 residues. The V gene's germline CDR1 is MNHEY and CDR2 SMNVEV (reference sequence). The CDR3, as DNA: TGTGCCAGCACCTTAGGGGTTAGGACCCAATGGGACTTC. Its translation is CASTLGVRTQWDF.

The V call is TRBV27, the J call TRBJ2-7; D not certain. V dropped 3 bases and J dropped 4 bases, with 10 bases sitting between them. The CDR3 consists of 13 residues. Germline V CDR1 and CDR2: MNHEY, SMNVEV (reference sequence). The CDR3 here is CASSFFVGYEQYF. As DNA, the CDR3 is TGTGCCAGCAGTTTTTTCGTTGGTTACGAGCAGTACTTC.

Concerning this clone itself: One end of the junction is discordant with germline, which a read error may explain. This chain links TRBV7-2 with TRBJ1-5, with 8 bases fitting TRBD1. This CDR3 contains 15 residues. Germline CDR1 is SGHTA and CDR2 is FQGNSA. CDR3 residues: CASSQDFRGRQPQHF. In DNA, the CDR3 is TGCGCCAGCAGCCAAGATTTCAGGGGGCGTCAGCCCCAGCATTTT.

The table lists this clone with a few counts. The gene calls are TRBV5-1 and TRBJ1-6; a possible D gene is TRBD1 (5 bases). CDR3 length equals 12 residues. V was pared by 5 bases and J by 11 bases, with 11 bases between. The V gene's germline CDR1 is SGHRS and CDR2 YFSETQ. This CDR3 is CASSDSQAPLHF. CDR3 in DNA: TGCGCCAGCAGTGACAGTCAAGCACCCCTCCACTTT. Full variable domain (missing parts from reference TRBV5-1 and TRBJ1-6): KAGVTQTPRYLIKTRGQQVTLSCSPISGHRSVSWYQQTPGQGLQFLFEYFSETQRNKGNFPGRFSGRQFSNSRSEMNVSTLELGDSALYLCASSDSQAPLHFGNGTRLTVT.

The chain joins TRBV18 to TRBJ1-3, with D tentatively TRBD1 (5 bases). Germline CDR1 KGHSH, CDR2 LQKENI. Trimming shortened V by 3 bases and J by 0 bases, and 15 bases separated the two germline ends. The CDR3 contains 17 residues. CDR3 region: CASSPLADRGSGNTIYF. The CDR3, as DNA: TGTGCCAGCTCACCTCTAGCTGACAGAGGCTCTGGAAACACCATATATTTT.

This clone was picked up one time. The chain couples TRBV7-2 to TRBJ1-1; 8 bases align to TRBD1. Germline CDR1 and CDR2: SGHTA and FQGNSA. V lost 4 bases to trimming and J lost 5 bases; unmatched junction nucleotides: 6. The CDR3 runs to 14 residues. The DNA for the CDR3 is TGTGCCAGCAGCTCCCACAGGGGGGGGACTGAAGCTTTCTTT. Protein sequence: CASSSHRGGTEAFF.

This clone appeared a single time. V and J are TRBV4-1 and TRBJ2-7; TRBD2 aligns across 7 bases. Germline V gives CDR1 MGHRA, CDR2 YSYEKL. V was clipped by 8 bases and J by 2 bases; unmatched bases: 9. The CDR3 runs 14 residues. CDR3: CASRGSGTPYEQYF. Written as DNA, the CDR3 is TGCGCCAGCCGGGGGAGCGGGACCCCCTACGAGCAGTACTTC.

The gene calls are TRBV27 and TRBJ1-1, with 10 bases fitting TRBD1. This CDR3 has 20 residues. Per the germline V gene, CDR1 is MNHEY and CDR2 is SMNVEV (reference sequence). V gave up 4 bases and J gave up 6 bases; unmatched junction bases: 23. The CDR3, as DNA: TGTGCCAGCAGTTCACCTCGTACCATCGGACAGGGGGAGGGTCGGGCTGAAGCTTTCTTT. Translation: CASSSPRTIGQGEGRAEAFF.